Detailed here is one T cell receptor beta chain. Its matching antigen is unknown. This record belongs to a study of tumor-infiltrating lymphocytes in primary liver carcinoma. Co-extracting RNA and DNA was done with roughly 17-34 mg of unsorted bulk tissue as input. Patients showed chronic HBV infection and an absence of prior treatment. Findings and limits, study-wide: Significantly greater top-250-clone fractions characterized tumors relative to blood (p = 0.039).

The template, roughly 510 ng total RNA, yielded TCR beta cDNA made with a constant-region primer. TCR beta libraries came from three nested multiplex PCR rounds using slightly modified ARM-PCR. TCRdb called the multiplex PCR reads again in MiXCR, with one record for every CDR3 protein. The sample has approximately 80,000 distinct CDR3 sequences; about 75% are singletons. This TCR was recovered from a man aged 40-50 years with primary liver carcinoma and hepatitis B virus infection. Sequencing was carried out using tumor-adjacent normal liver tissue.

CDR3 sequence reads: CASRQMGTSGGPQTQYF. DNA for the CDR3: TGCGCCAGCAGACAGATGGGGACTAGCGGGGGCCCGCAGACCCAGTACTTC. This sequence joins TRBV4-3 and TRBJ2-5; 14 bases match TRBD2. Germline CDR1 reads LGHNA; CDR2 reads YSLEER. The J segment lost 6 bases and the V segment lost 6 bases, leaving 12 bases of the junction unmatched. CDR3 length: 17 amino acids.